This entry is about one TCR beta chain. The data were taken from a study of shared T cell receptors in the human thymus. Germline assignment: CDR1 MNHEY and CDR2 SMNVEV (reference sequence). Trimming pared 4 bases from V and 1 base from J, leaving 13 bases between. This CDR3 is built from 15 residues. The repertoire was sequenced with immunoSEQ multiplex PCR; TCRdb's copy has only in-frame clones and lacks some. The data show some 760,000 clones, 75% to 90% seen once. These data are also associated with another study on human thymus T cells. That source adds: Having surgery to correct congenital heart defects, healthy Finnish infants acted as the donors. Resected material from corrective heart surgery provided the thymus tissue analysed. V and J gene usage appeared biased in thymic and blood repertoires. Related research examined unrelated individuals and reported that their thymic repertoires overlapped highly.

This chain links TRBV27 with TRBJ1-1; maybe TRBD1 (5 bases). The origin of this receptor is a girl under two years old with a congenital heart defect. Material for sequencing was thymocytes. The CDR3 coding sequence is TGTGCCAGCAGTTCATGGGGGGGAGGGAACACTGAAGCTTTCTTT. This gives the protein CASSSWGGGNTEAFF.